In its sample, the clone carrying this TCR beta chain was seen a few times. This sample was included in a study of identical twins. This CDR3 region has 16 residues. The germline V and J ends were trimmed by 2 bases and 3 bases, with 14 bases remaining between them. Germline V gene lookup returns CDR1 MGHRA and CDR2 YSYEKL. MiXCR was run by TCRdb on the 5' RACE reads, yielding one entry per CDR3 protein. The sample carries around 290,000 distinct CDR3 sequences, roughly 8.6% recorded once. Healthy Caucasians alone served as donors. The same sample was also studied in work on yellow fever vaccine responses in identical twins.

This rearrangement joins TRBV4-1 to TRBJ2-1; maybe TRBD2 (6 bases). The sequence came from a woman aged 18 to 35 in good health. The source material was CD8+ T cells sorted from blood. The CDR3 region has the DNA TGCGCCAGCAGCCAACCCGGGTCGGGAGTCTACAATGAGCAGTTCTTC. Translating it yields CASSQPGSGVYNEQFF.